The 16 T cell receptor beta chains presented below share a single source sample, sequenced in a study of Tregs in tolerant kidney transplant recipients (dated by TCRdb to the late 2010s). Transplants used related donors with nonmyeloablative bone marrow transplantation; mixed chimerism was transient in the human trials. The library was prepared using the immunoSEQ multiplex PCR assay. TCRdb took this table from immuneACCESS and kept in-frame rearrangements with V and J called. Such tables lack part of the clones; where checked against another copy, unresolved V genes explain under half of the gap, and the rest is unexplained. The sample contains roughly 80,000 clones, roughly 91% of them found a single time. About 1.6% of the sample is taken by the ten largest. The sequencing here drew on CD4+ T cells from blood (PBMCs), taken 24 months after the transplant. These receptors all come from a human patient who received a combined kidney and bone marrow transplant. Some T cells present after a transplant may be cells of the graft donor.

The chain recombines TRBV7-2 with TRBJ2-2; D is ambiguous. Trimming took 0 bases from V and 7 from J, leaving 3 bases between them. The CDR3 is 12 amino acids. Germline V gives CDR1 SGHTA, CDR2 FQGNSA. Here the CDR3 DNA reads TGTGCCAGCAGCTTAGCCCGCGGGGAGCTGTTTTTT. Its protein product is CASSLARGELFF.

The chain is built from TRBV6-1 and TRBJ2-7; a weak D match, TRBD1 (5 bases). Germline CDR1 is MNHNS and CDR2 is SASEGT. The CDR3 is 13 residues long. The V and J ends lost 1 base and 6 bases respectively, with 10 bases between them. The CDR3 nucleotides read TGTGCCAGCAGTGAAGTGGTAAGGGGCGAGCAGTACTTC. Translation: CASSEVVRGEQYF.

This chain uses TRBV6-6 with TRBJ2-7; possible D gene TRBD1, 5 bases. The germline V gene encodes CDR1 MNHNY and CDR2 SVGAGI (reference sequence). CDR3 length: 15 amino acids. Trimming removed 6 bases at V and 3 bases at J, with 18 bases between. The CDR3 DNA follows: TGTGCCAGCAGCCCCTACCGACAGACCTTCTACGAGCAGTACTTC. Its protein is CASSPYRQTFYEQYF.

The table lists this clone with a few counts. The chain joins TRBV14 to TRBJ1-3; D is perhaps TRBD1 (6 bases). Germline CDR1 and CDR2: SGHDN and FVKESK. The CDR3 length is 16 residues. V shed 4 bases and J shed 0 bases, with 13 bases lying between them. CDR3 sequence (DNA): TGTGCCAGCAGCCGCCGACAGGCCTCCTCTGGAAACACCATATATTTT. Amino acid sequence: CASSRRQASSGNTIYF.

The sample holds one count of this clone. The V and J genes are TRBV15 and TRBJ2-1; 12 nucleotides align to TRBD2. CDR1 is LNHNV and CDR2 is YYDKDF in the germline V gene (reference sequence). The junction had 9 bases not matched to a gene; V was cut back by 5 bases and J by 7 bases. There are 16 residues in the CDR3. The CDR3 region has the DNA TGTGCCACCAGCGTCAGACTAGCGGGAGCCGGTAATGAGCAGTTCTTC. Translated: CATSVRLAGAGNEQFF.

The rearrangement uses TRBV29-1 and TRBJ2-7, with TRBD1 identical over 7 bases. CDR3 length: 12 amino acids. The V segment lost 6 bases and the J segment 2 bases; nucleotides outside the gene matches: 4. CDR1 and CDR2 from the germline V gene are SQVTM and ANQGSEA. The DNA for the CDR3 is TGCAGCGTATCGGACAGGCCCTACGAGCAGTACTTC. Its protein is CSVSDRPYEQYF.

This CDR3 reads CAISEYGQGASNQPQHF. In DNA form, the CDR3 reads TGTGCCATCAGTGAATATGGGCAGGGGGCGAGCAATCAGCCCCAGCATTTT. This chain joins TRBV10-3 and TRBJ1-5; 8 bases match TRBD1. Germline values: CDR1 ENHRY, CDR2 SYGVKD. V was clipped by 3 bases and J by 1 base; unmatched bases: 8. The CDR3 consists of 17 residues.

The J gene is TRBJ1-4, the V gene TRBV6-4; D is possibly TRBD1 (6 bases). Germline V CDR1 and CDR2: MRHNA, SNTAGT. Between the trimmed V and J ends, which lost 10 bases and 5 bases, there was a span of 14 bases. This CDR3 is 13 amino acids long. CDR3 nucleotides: TGTGCCACCAGGGGACGGGAGAATGAAAAACTGTTTTTT. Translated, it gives CATRGRENEKLFF.

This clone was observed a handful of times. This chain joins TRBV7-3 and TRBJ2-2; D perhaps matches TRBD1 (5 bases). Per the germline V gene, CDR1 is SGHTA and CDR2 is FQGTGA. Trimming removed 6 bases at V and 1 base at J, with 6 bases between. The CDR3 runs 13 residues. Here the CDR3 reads CASRGQNTGELFF. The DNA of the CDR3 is TGTGCCAGCAGAGGACAGAACACCGGGGAGCTGTTTTTT.

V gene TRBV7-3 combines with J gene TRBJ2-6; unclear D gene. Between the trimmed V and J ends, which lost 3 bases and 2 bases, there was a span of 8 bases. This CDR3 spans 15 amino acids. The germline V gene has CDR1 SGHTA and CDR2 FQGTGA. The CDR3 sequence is CASSFGLAGANVLTF. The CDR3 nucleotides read TGTGCCAGCAGCTTTGGTCTAGCTGGGGCCAACGTCCTGACTTTC.

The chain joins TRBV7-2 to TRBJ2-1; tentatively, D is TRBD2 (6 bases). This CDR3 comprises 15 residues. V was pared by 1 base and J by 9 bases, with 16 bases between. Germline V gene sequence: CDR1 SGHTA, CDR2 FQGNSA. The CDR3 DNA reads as TGTGCCAGCAGCTTAGGGGGAGGTATGAACCTTGAGCAGTTCTTC. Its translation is CASSLGGGMNLEQFF.

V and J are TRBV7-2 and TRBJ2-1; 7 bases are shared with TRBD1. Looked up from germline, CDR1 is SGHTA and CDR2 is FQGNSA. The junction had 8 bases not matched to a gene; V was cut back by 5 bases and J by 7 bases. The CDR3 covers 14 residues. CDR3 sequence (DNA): TGTGCCAGCAGCCGGACAGGTTGGGTTAATGAGCAGTTCTTC. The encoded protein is CASSRTGWVNEQFF.

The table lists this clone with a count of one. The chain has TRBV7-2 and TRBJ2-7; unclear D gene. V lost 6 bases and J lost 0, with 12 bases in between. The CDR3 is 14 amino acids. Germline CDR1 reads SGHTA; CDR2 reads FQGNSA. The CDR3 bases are TGTGCCAGCAGTCCCGGGTGGTTCTCCTACGAGCAGTACTTC. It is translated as CASSPGWFSYEQYF.

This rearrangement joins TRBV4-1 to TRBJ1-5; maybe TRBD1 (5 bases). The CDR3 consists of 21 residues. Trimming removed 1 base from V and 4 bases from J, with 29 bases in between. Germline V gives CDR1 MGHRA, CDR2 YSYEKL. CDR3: CASSQGLGRGPESGENQPQHF. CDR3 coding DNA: TGCGCCAGCAGCCAAGGCTTAGGGAGGGGTCCGGAATCGGGTGAAAATCAGCCCCAGCATTTT.

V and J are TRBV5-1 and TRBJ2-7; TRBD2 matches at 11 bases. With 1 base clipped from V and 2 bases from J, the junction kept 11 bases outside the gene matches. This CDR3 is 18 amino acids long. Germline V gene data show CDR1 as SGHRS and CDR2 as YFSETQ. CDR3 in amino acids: CASSLLPSSGGSPYEQYF. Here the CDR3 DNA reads TGCGCCAGCAGCTTGTTACCTTCTAGCGGGGGGTCCCCCTACGAGCAGTACTTC.

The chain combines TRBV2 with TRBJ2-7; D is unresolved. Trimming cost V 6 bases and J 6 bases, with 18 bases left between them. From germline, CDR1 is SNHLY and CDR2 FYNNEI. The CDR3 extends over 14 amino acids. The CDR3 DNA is TGTGCCAGCAGGGTCAAGCGCGATGTCGGCGAGCAGTACTTC. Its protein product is CASRVKRDVGEQYF.